This TCR beta chain was identified during a study of cytomegalovirus exposure and HLA in healthy donors (dated 2017 in TCRdb). Background for the entire study: According to a later analysis, the roughly 130 validation repertoires were produced on the same platform as the approximately 620 repertoires of the first cohort. The study aimed to test whether signatures of past pathogen exposure could be identified by cataloging public T cell receptors. In addition to the first cohort of 650 to 800 subjects, a separate validation cohort of approximately 120 different subjects was used. To predict cytomegalovirus infection status, the study brought together high-throughput TCR immunosequencing, statistical association of individual TCRs with disease status, and machine learning. Overall results and qualifications from the work: A later analysis lacked HLA typing for the validation cohort, so it scored co-occurrence in that cohort across all 120 repertoires. According to the authors, the approach could potentially be generalized to other disease states and immunological phenotypes. Three of the identified cytomegalovirus-associated TCR beta chains were confirmed in vitro to be specific for cytomegalovirus antigens. The classifier was reported to diagnose cytomegalovirus status with high specificity and sensitivity in both the original cohort and the validation cohort. Most TCR sequences were seen in very few donors, while some public TCRs were found in many individuals. In a later analysis, TCRs clustered in the first cohort were found to also tend to co-occur in the 120 or so validation repertoires, with over 90% of cluster scores above 0. A total of 164 TCR beta chains were listed by the study as associated with cytomegalovirus.

The donors belonged to the validation cohort of approximately 130 subjects, which was separate from the roughly 700-subject first cohort. The germline V end is reduced by 5 bases and the J end by 4 bases; junction bases left unmatched: 13. For CDR1 and CDR2, the germline V gene lists SGHTA and FQGNSA. The CDR3 measures 16 amino acids from cysteine to phenylalanine. Kept here is only the CDR3 DNA, which spans 48 bases and is read in frame from base 1. Comments on this clone: There is no known antigen for this receptor. Base qualities are not recorded, but no much larger clone differs from it by a single base.

To prepare the library, the immunoSEQ multiplex PCR assay was applied. The original pipeline was this. A statistical classification framework was built to diagnose cytomegalovirus status from the catalog of TCR beta chain sequences. Not all clones reach the TCRdb copy of this immuneACCESS table, which keeps in-frame sequences only. Checked studies attribute under half of the gap to unresolved V genes and leave the rest unexplained. D and trimming were read from the DNA, whereas the V and J calls and clone size are those reported in that table. The sample table records fewer than 80,000 clones; nearly 96% of these occur just once. The ten largest clonotypes hold over 3.5% of the sample.

The V and J segments used are TRBV7-2 and TRBJ2-5; 7 nucleotides in the junction match TRBD2. The source of this sequence is a woman between 18 and 29 years old in good health and CMV-seropositive. Input material: PBMCs. CDR3 sequence: CASSPLLAESRETQYF. The sequence in DNA is TGTGCCAGCAGCCCCCTTCTAGCGGAGAGCCGAGAGACCCAGTACTTC.